This T cell receptor (beta chain) was observed in a study of beta chain features in type 1 diabetes. Study-wide results and limits: A moderate, significant TCRB CDR3 shortening appeared in type 1 diabetes across four CD4+ subsets.

The whole isolated RNA underwent reverse transcription, so sequencing captured expressed TCRB transcripts. Only in-frame clones appear in the TCRdb table, and some are missing; sequencing was by immunoSEQ multiplex PCR. This sample has approximately 50,000 clones; approximately 45% occur once, and the top ten carry 1.4% to 1.5%. This clone was counted only a few times. Its cognate antigen is unknown. Purities over 98% were achieved in all sorted populations. The CDR3 is 15 residues long. V shed 5 bases and J 9 bases; nucleotides not matched to a gene: 11. Germline assignment: CDR1 SGHTA and CDR2 FQGTGA.

This chain uses TRBV7-3 with TRBJ2-1, with TRBD1 matching 9 bases. The receptor's source is a man aged 25 to 45 with type 1 diabetes. Sequencing input: Tregs from blood. The CDR3 sequence is CASSLMSDRGTEQFF. As DNA, the CDR3 is TGTGCCAGCAGCCTCATGTCGGACAGGGGTACTGAGCAGTTCTTC. Supplemented by reference TRBV7-3 and TRBJ2-1, the full variable domain reads GAGVSQTPSNKVTEKGKYVELRCDPISGHTALYWYRQSLGQGPEFLIYFQGTGAADDSGLPNDRFFAVRPEGSVSTLKIQRTERGDSAVYLCASSLMSDRGTEQFFGPGTRLTVL.